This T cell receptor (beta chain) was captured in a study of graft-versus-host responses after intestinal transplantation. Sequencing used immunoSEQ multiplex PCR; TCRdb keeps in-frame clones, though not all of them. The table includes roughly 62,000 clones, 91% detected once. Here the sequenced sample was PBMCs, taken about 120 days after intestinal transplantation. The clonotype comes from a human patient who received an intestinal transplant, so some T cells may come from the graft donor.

Here the CDR3 reads CASSQDSNRQNTGELFF. The CDR3 coding sequence is TGTGCCAGCAGCCAAGATAGTAACAGGCAGAACACCGGGGAGCTGTTTTTT. The rearrangement uses TRBV4-2 and TRBJ2-2; tentatively, D is TRBD1 (5 bases). The germline V gene has CDR1 LGHNA and CDR2 YNFKEQ. Trimming removed 0 bases from V and 1 base from J, with 12 bases in between. CDR3 size: 17 residues.